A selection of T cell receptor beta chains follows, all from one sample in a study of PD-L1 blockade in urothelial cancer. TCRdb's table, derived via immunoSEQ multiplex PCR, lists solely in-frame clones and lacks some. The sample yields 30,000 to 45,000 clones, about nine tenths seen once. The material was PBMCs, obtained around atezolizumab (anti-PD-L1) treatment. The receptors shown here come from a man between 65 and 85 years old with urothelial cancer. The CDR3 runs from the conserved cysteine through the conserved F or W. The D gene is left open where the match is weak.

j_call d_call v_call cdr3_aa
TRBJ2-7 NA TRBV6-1 CASRSRDSSSYEQYF
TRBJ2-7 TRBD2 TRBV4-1 CASSQSLAGVDF
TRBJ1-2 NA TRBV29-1 CSVGGGYGYTF
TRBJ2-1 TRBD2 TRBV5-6 CASSPGLAGGPYNEQFF
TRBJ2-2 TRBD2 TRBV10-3 CAISDLTSGRAEGTGELFF
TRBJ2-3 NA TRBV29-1 CSVRPPGLTDTQYF
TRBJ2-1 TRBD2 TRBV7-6 CASSLGGLAGGVGSSYNEQFF
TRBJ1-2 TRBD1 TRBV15 CATSRAGQGDGYTF
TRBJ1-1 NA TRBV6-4 CASSERRGSEAFF
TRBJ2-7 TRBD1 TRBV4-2 CASSQGGGTGQGEQYF